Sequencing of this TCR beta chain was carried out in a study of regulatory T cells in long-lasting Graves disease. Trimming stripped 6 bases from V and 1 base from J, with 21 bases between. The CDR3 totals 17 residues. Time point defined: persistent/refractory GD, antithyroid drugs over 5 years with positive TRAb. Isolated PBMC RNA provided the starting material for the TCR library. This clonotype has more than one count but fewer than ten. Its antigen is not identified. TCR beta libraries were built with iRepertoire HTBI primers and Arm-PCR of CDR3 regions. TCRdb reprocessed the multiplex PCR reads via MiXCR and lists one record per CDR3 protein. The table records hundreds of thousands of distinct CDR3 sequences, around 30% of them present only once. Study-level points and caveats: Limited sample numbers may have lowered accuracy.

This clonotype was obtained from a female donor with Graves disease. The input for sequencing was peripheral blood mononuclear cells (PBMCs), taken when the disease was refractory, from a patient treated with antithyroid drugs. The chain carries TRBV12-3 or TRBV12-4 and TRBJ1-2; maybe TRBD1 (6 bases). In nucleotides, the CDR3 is TGTGCCAGCAGCCAAAACGCCCGGGGGGCCCTTAACTATGGCTACACCTTC. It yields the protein CASSQNARGALNYGYTF.